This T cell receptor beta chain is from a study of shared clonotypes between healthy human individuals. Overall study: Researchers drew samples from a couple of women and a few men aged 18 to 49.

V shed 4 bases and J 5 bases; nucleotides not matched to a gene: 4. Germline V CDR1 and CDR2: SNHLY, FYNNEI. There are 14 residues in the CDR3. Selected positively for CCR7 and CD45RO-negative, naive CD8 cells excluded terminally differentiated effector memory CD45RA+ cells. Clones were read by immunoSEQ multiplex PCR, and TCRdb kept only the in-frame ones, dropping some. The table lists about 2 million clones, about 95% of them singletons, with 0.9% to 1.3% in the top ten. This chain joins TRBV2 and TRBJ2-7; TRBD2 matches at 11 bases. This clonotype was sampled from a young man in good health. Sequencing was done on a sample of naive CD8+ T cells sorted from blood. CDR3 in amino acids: CASSGIAGGDEQYF. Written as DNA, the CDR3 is TGTGCCAGCAGTGGAATAGCGGGAGGGGACGAGCAGTACTTC.